The clone carrying this T cell receptor beta chain showed up just a few times. Its target is unknown. This entry is derived from a study of response to subunit inactivated influenza vaccine. Whole-study results and caveats: Each seasonal influenza vaccination, the authors suggested, recruits few new T cells.

TCRdb re-derived calls from the RT-PCR reads in MiXCR, one entry per CDR3 protein. The table records around 520,000 distinct CDR3 sequences, about 11% of them present only once. The V and J ends lost 7 bases and 7 bases, in that order; junction bases with no gene match: 7. The CDR3 has 14 amino acids. Germline loops: CDR1 SGHVS, CDR2 FQNEAQ. The rearrangement links TRBV7-8 to TRBJ2-2; TRBD1 matches 9 bases. The clonotype was recovered from a man between 50 and 59 years old who received an inactivated influenza vaccine. Sample: PBMCs from blood, taken on the day of vaccination. The CDR3 region is CASIKQGARGELFF. The CDR3 DNA follows: TGTGCCAGCATTAAACAGGGGGCTCGCGGGGAGCTGTTTTTT.